This TCR beta chain was sequenced for a study of shared clonotypes between healthy human individuals. Findings and limits, study-wide: A reduction in generation probabilities was seen for non-shared clonotypes relative to those shared by all four donors. Only blood was sampled, and tissue TCR repertoires likely differ from blood ones.

This CDR3 is 14 amino acids long. With 2 bases removed from V and 3 bases from J, the gap between germline ends came to 11 bases. CDR1 and CDR2 from the germline V gene are MNHEY and SMNVEV (reference sequence). TCRdb's table, derived via immunoSEQ multiplex PCR, lists solely in-frame clones and lacks some. In the table there are roughly 2.1 million clones, just over 90% of which are singletons. Points on this clone: Its target is unknown.

The naive CD8 fraction comprised CD45RO-negative cells positively selected for CCR7 and excluded terminally differentiated effector memory CD45RA+ cells. The sequenced material came from naive CD8+ T cells from PBMCs. V gene TRBV27 combines with J gene TRBJ2-7; tentative D call: TRBD2 (5 bases). This receptor was taken from a man younger than 35 in good health. Some clones in this sample may be carry-over from other donors' samples. The CDR3 DNA follows: TGTGCCAGCAGTTTAGGGAGTGCACACTACGAGCAGTACTTC. Protein sequence: CASSLGSAHYEQYF.